This TCR beta chain was identified during a study of T-cell memory formation after mild COVID-19. Study outcomes and limitations: Shrinking CD4+ clones were chiefly CM and EM; CD8+ ones were chiefly EMRA.

The CDR3 length is 13 residues. V trimming: 6 bases; J trimming: 5 bases; junction bases outside the gene matches: 4. 5'RACE primed at constant segments yielded TCR alpha and TCR beta cDNA libraries bearing sample barcodes and UMIs. TCRdb ran MiXCR on the 5' RACE reads and lists one entry per CDR3 protein. Of under 250,000 distinct CDR3 sequences listed, more than 8% were seen once; the top ten hold 20% to 25%. There are many counts of this clonotype. Its cognate antigen is unknown. Sequencing was done on a sample of PBMCs or a T cell subset sorted from them (not recorded which). This TCR derives from a young man who had mild COVID-19 (a few samples of this study predate the infection). Cell type and time point are not known. The J gene is TRBJ2-1, the V gene TRBV12-3 or TRBV12-4; TRBD1 matches at 7 bases. The CDR3 spells CASSPDRNNEQFF. CDR3 nucleotide sequence: TGTGCCAGCAGCCCGGACAGGAACAATGAGCAGTTCTTC.